This TCR beta chain stems from a study of T cell changes during pregnancy in multiple sclerosis. Clones were read by immunoSEQ multiplex PCR, and TCRdb kept only the in-frame ones, dropping some. The sample lists 40,000 to 50,000 clones, 90% to 95% occurring once. The TCR sequence derives from a female donor with multiple sclerosis, enrolled in a pregnancy study. This material consisted of CD8+ T cells from peripheral blood mononuclear cells, taken in the first trimester of pregnancy.

The CDR3 loop is CASSFPRTGEKETQYF. CDR3 nucleotide sequence: TGCGCCAGCAGCTTTCCCCGGACAGGGGAGAAAGAGACCCAGTACTTC. The chain is built from TRBV5-1 and TRBJ2-5; TRBD1 matches 9 bases. This CDR3 has 16 residues. The junction had 8 bases not matched to a gene; V was cut back by 2 bases and J by 3 bases. Per the germline V gene, CDR1 is SGHRS and CDR2 is YFSETQ.